This T cell receptor (beta chain) appears in the sequencing data of a study of OX40 agonist ivuxolimab in advanced cancers. Study in general: Ivuxolimab was administered intravenously to patients at 0.01 to 10 mg/kg every 2 weeks. Patients were around 83% male with ages roughly 20 to 85, mean approximately 62. General study results and limits: Clones of CD4+ and CD8+ blood T cells grew by week 6 at doses of 0.1 to 3.0 mg/kg.

The method was immunoSEQ multiplex PCR; TCRdb's version includes in-frame clones alone and lacks a portion of them. The table has roughly 42,000 clones, approximately 90% seen once. Germline V gene data show CDR1 as MNHEY and CDR2 as SVGAGI. The V and J ends lost 0 bases and 5 bases, in that order; junction bases with no gene match: 10. The CDR3 has 16 residues. This clone is a singleton in its sample. Its target is unknown. This TCR came from an adult with an advanced solid tumor such as melanoma, head and neck, liver or kidney cancer. This chain links TRBV6-5 with TRBJ2-7; TRBD2 agrees at 7 bases. The source was CD4+ or CD8+ T cells sorted from blood, collected in a trial of the OX40 agonist ivuxolimab. CDR3: CASSYSKAGFSHEQYF. DNA for the CDR3: TGTGCCAGCAGTTACTCGAAAGCGGGATTTTCCCACGAGCAGTACTTC.